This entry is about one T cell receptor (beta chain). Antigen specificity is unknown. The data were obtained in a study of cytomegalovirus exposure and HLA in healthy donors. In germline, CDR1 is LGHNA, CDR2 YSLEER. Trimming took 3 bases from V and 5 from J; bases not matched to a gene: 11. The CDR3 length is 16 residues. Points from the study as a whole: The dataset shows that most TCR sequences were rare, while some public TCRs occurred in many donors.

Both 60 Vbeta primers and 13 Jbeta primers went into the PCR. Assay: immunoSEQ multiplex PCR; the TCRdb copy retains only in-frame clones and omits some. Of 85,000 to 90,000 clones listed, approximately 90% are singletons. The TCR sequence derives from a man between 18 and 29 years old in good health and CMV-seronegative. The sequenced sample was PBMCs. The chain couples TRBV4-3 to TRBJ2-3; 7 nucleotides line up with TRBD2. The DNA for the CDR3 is TGCGCCAGCAGCCAGCAACTAGCGAGCAAGGGAGATACGCAGTATTTT. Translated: CASSQQLASKGDTQYF.